A single T cell receptor (beta chain) is shown here with its context. The antigen is undetermined. Recipients were bled about 28 days pretransplant and at posttransplant days 30, 100, 180. This sample was included in a study of T cell clonotyping in hematopoietic cell transplantation. Study-wide results and limits: CD4 and CD8 repertoire contributions could not be separated without sorting. Higher Inverse Simpson Index values in graft donor and pretransplant recipient predicted broader posttransplant TCR diversity. Recipient TCR diversity dropped after transplant; expanded clonotypes rose from day 30 to 180.

The V gene's germline CDR1 is SGHRS and CDR2 YFSETQ. This CDR3 is 14 amino acids long. V lost 0 bases, J lost 2 bases, and 8 bases lay in between. This table comes from immunoSEQ multiplex PCR, and its TCRdb copy is limited to in-frame clones, with some not included. The data contain approximately 17,000 clones, 61% of them singletons. The chain is built from TRBV5-1 and TRBJ2-5; D gene ambiguous. The sequencing here drew on PBMCs, taken 30 days after allogeneic stem cell transplant. The TCR originated in a male patient aged 45 to 59 who had an allogeneic stem cell transplant from an unrelated donor, so T cells may come from the graft donor. Some clones in this sample may be carry-over from other donors' samples. The CDR3 loop reads CASSLEGQQETQYF. CDR3 in DNA: TGCGCCAGCAGCTTGGAAGGGCAGCAAGAGACCCAGTACTTC.